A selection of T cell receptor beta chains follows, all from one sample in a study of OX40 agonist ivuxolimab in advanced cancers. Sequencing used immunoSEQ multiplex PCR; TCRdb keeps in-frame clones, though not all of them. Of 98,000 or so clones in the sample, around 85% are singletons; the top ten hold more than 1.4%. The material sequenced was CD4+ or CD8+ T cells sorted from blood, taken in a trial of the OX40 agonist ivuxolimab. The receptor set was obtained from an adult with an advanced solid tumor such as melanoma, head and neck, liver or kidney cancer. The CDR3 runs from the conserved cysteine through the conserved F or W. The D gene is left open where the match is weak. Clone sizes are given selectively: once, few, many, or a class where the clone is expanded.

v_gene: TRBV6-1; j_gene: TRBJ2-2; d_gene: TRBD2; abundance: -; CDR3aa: CASTGRGGGTGELFF; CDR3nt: TGTGCCAGCACTGGGCGGGGCGGGGGCACCGGGGAGCTGTTTTTT
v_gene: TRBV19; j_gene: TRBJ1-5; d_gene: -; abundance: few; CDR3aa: CASSIQSNQPQHF; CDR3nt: TGTGCCAGTAGTATCCAGTCCAATCAGCCCCAGCATTTT
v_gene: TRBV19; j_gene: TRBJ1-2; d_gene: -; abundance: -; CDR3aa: CASSISEGYTF; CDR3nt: TGTGCCAGTAGTATATCCGAGGGCTACACCTTC
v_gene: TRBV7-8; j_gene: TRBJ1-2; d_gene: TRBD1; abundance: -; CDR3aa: CASSPIKTGNYGYTF; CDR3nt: TGTGCCAGCAGCCCAATAAAGACAGGGAACTATGGCTACACCTTC
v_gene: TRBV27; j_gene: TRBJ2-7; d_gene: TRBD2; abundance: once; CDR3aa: CASSGLAGYEQYF; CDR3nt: TGTGCCAGCAGCGGACTAGCGGGATACGAGCAGTACTTC
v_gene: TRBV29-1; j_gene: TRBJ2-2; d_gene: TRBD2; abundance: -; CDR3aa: CSGTLAGGGTGELFF; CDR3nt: TGCAGCGGGACGCTAGCGGGGGGTGGCACCGGGGAGCTGTTTTTT
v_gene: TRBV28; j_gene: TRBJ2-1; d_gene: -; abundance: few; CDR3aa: CASSPRMYNEQFF; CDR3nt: TGTGCCAGCAGTCCGCGGATGTACAATGAGCAGTTCTTC
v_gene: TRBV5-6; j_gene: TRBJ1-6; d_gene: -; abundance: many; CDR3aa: CASSLGGERRASPLHF; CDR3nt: TGTGCCAGCAGCTTGGGAGGGGAGCGCAGGGCTTCACCCCTCCACTTT
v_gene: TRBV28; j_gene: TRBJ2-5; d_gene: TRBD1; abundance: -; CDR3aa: CASSSSGTGGPETQYF; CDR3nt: TGTGCCAGCAGTTCATCCGGGACAGGGGGCCCAGAGACCCAGTACTTC
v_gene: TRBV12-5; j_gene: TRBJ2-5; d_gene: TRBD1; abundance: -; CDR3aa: CASDRGQGLRGGQETQYF; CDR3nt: TGTGCTAGTGATAGAGGACAGGGGCTCCGCGGGGGTCAAGAGACCCAGTACTTC
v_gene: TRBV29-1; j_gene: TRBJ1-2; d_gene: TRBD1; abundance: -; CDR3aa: CSASTGANYGYTF; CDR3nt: TGCAGCGCGTCTACAGGGGCTAACTATGGCTACACCTTC
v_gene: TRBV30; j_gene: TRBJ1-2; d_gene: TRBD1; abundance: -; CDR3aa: CAWSRDRDYGYTF; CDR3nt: TGTGCCTGGAGTAGGGACAGGGACTATGGCTACACCTTC
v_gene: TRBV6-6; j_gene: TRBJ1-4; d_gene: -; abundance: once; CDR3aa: CASTPRNEKLFF; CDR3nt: TGTGCCAGCACCCCGCGGAATGAAAAACTGTTTTTT
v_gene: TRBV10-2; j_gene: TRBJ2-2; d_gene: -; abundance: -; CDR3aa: CALGGNTGELFF; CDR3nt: TGCGCCCTGGGGGGTAACACCGGGGAGCTGTTTTTT
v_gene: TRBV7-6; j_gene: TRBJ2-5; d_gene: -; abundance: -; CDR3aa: CASSLSPRLYF; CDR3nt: TGTGCCAGCAGCTTATCTCCCAGACTGTACTTC
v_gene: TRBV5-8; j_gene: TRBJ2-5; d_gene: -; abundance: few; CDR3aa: CASSSWEYQETQYF; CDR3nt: TGTGCCAGCAGCTCTTGGGAGTACCAAGAGACCCAGTACTTC
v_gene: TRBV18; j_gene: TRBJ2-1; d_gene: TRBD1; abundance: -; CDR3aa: CASSPNRGQGGNEQFF; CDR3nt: TGTGCCAGCTCACCAAATCGAGGACAGGGAGGCAATGAGCAGTTCTTC
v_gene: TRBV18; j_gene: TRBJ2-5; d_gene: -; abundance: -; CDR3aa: CASSPSQGGETQYF; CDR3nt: TGTGCCAGCTCACCCAGCCAGGGGGGCGAGACCCAGTACTTC